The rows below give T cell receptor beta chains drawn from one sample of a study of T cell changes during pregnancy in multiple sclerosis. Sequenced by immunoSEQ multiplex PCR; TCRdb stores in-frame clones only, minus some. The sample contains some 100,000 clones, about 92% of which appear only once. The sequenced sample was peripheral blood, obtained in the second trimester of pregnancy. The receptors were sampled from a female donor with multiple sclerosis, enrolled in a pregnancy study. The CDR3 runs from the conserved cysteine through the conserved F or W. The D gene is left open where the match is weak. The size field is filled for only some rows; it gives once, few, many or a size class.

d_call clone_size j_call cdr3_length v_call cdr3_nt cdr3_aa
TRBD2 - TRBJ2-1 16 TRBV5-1 TGCGCCAGCAGCGCCACTAGCGGGGGACAGTACAATGAGCAGTTCTTC CASSATSGGQYNEQFF
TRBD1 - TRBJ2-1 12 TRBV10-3 TGTGCCAACGCCGGGACAGGGTTAGAGCAGTTCTTC CANAGTGLEQFF
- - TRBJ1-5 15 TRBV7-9 TGTGCCAGCAGCTTCGGAGCTTGGGGCAATCAGCCCCAGCATTTT CASSFGAWGNQPQHF
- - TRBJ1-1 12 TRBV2 TGTGCCAGCAGTATGGCGAACACTGAAGCTTTCTTT CASSMANTEAFF
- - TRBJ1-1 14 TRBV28 TGTGCCAGCAGTCGAAGGGGAACAGCTACTGAAGCTTTCTTT CASSRRGTATEAFF
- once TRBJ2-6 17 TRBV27 TGTGCCAGCAGTTTGGGGCTGGCCCGAGGTGGGGCCAACGTCCTGACTTTC CASSLGLARGGANVLTF
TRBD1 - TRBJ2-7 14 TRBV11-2 TGTGCCAGCAGCCAGGACAGGGCCTCCTACGAGCAGTACTTC CASSQDRASYEQYF
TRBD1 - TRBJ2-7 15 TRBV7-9 TGTGCCAGCAGCTTAGAGGGGACAGGGGCCGACGAGCAGTACTTC CASSLEGTGADEQYF
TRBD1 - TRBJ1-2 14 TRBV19 TGTGCCAGTAGTACTGGACAGGGGGCCGGGGGCTACACCTTC CASSTGQGAGGYTF
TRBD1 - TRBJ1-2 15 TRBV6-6 TGTGCCAGCAGTTACTCCGAGACAGGGGGTTCGGGCTACACCTTC CASSYSETGGSGYTF
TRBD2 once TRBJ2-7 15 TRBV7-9 TGTGCCAGCAGCTTACTAGCGGGAGGTTACAACGAGCAGTACTTC CASSLLAGGYNEQYF
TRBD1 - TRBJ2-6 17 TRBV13 TGTGCCAGCCTCTTGGACAGGGCGGGCTCTGGGGCCAACGTCCTGACTTTC CASLLDRAGSGANVLTF
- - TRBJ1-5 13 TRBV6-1 TGTGCCAGCAGCGTGGACAGAGAGCAGCCCCAGCATTTT CASSVDREQPQHF
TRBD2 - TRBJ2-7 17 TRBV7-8 TGTGCCAGCAGCCTAACTAGCGGGGAAGCCTTTTCCTACGAGCAGTACTTC CASSLTSGEAFSYEQYF
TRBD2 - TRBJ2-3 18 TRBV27 TGTGCCAGCAGTTTCAGTTACCGCGCTAGCGGGAGGACAGATACGCAGTATTTT CASSFSYRASGRTDTQYF
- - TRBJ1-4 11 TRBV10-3 TGTGCCATCAGTCAGAATGAAAAACTGTTTTTT CAISQNEKLFF
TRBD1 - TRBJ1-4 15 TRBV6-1 TGTGCCAGCAGTGAGGGGACAGGGGGCTATGAAAAACTGTTTTTT CASSEGTGGYEKLFF